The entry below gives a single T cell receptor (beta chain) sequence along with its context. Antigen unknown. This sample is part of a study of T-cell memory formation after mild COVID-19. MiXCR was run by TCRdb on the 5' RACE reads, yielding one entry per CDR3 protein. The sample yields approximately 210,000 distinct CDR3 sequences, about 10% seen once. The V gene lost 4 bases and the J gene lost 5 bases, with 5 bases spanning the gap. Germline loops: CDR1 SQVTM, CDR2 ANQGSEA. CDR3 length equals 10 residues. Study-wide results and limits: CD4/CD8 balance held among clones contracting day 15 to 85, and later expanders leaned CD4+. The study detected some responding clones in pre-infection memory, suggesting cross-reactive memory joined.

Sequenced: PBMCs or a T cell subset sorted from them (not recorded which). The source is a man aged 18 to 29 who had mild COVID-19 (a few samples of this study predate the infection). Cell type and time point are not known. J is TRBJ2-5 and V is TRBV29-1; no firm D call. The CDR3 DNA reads TGCAGCGTTGTCCGGGAGACCCAGTACTTC. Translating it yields CSVVRETQYF.